Shown below are 7 T cell receptor beta chains from a single sample sequenced in a study of cytomegalovirus exposure and HLA in healthy donors. PCR amplification relied on 60 Vbeta primers (plus 13 Jbeta primers). The assay was immunoSEQ multiplex PCR, and TCRdb's table has in-frame clones only and misses some. Counted here are around 190,000 clones, roughly 79% occurring once; the ten biggest clones make up under 2%. The sample comprised PBMCs. The receptors come from a man younger than 45 in good health and CMV-seronegative.

This chain joins TRBV19 and TRBJ2-5, with D possibly TRBD2 on 6 matching bases. Looked up from germline, CDR1 is LNHDA and CDR2 is SQIVND (reference sequence). The CDR3 spans 14 residues. V lost 2 bases and J 3 bases, leaving 10 bases between the germline ends. CDR3 nucleotide sequence: TGTGCCAGTAGTATAAACCGGGAGAAAGAGACCCAGTACTTC. Translation: CASSINREKETQYF.

This chain connects TRBV7-3 to TRBJ1-1; D possibly corresponds to TRBD1 (5 bases). This CDR3 has 14 residues. Trimming removed 0 bases from V and 9 bases from J, with 14 bases in between. CDR1 is SGHTA and CDR2 is FQGTGA in the germline V gene. CDR3 sequence reads: CASSLTGTSHKAFF. The CDR3 DNA reads TGTGCCAGCAGCTTAACGGGGACTAGTCACAAAGCTTTCTTT.

The chain uses TRBV7-3 and TRBJ2-2; D is unclear. Trimming removed 5 bases at V and 5 bases at J, with 9 bases between. Germline CDR1 and CDR2: SGHTA and FQGTGA. The CDR3 consists of 13 residues. CDR3 amino acids: CASSVTQTGELFF. CDR3 in DNA: TGTGCCAGCAGCGTGACACAAACCGGGGAGCTGTTTTTT.

J is TRBJ1-5 and V is TRBV28, with 9 bases identical to TRBD1. V was pared by 6 bases and J by 7 bases, with 4 bases of the junction left unmatched. The CDR3 sequence is 13 residues long. Germline CDR1 MDHEN, CDR2 SYDVKM. CDR3 DNA sequence: TGTGCCAGCAGCCTACAGGGGGCACAGCCCCAGCATTTT. Protein sequence: CASSLQGAQPQHF.

The chain couples TRBV6-6 to TRBJ1-3; no definite D call. The germline V gene encodes CDR1 MNHNY and CDR2 SVGAGI (reference sequence). CDR3 length: 15 amino acids. Trimming took off 11 bases at V and 0 bases at J, with 17 bases between the two ends. This CDR3 reads CAALRVTSSGNTIYF. CDR3 DNA: TGTGCCGCCTTAAGGGTCACTAGCTCTGGAAACACCATATATTTT.

This chain uses TRBV6-4 with TRBJ1-2, with 9 bases identical to TRBD1. The junction had 9 bases not matched to a gene; V was cut back by 6 bases and J by 4 bases. Germline CDR1 is MRHNA and CDR2 is SNTAGT. This CDR3 region has 15 residues. CDR3 in DNA: TGTGCCAGCAGCGTTCGGACAGGGGAAGGCTATGGCTACACCTTC. Translation gives CASSVRTGEGYGYTF.

In the case of this clone: Other DNA sequences in the sample encode the same CDR3. The CDR3 here is CASSSGQINEKLFF. The DNA of the CDR3 is TGCGCCAGCAGCTCGGGACAGATTAATGAAAAACTGTTTTTT. The gene calls are TRBV5-1 and TRBJ1-4; 7 bases line up with TRBD1. V lost 3 bases and J lost 4; bases outside the gene matches: 3. Germline CDR1 SGHRS, CDR2 YFSETQ. The CDR3 is made up of 14 amino acids.